This record looks at one T cell receptor (beta chain) sequence and its context. The data derive from a study of blood T cell repertoires in COVID-19. Background on the study: The United States, Italy and Spain provided the acute and convalescent COVID-19 samples. PBMCs, B-cell-depleted T cells, or T cells were the source of the cDNA or gDNA that made up the material.

As originally analysed: Estimation of nucleated cell counts relied on the amplification of reference gene primers. Only in-frame clones appear in the TCRdb table, and some are missing; sequencing was by immunoSEQ multiplex PCR. D and trimming come from the DNA, and the V and J calls and clone size come from that table. This table has some 200,000 clones, 80% appearing once. The V gene's germline CDR1 is SGHTA and CDR2 FQGTGA. This CDR3 comprises 14 residues. V shed 6 bases, J shed 3 bases, and the junction held 3 bases outside the gene matches. Material: peripheral blood. The chain couples TRBV7-3 to TRBJ2-2, with 8 nucleotides matching TRBD2. The TCR originated in a woman aged 65 to 85 with acute or convalescent COVID-19. Here the CDR3 reads CASSSGAHTGELFF. CDR3 sequence (DNA): TGTGCCAGCAGTAGCGGGGCCCACACCGGGGAGCTGTTTTTT.